The clone carrying this T cell receptor (beta chain) was seen ten or more times. The data derive from a study of spatial heterogeneity in lung cancer. Time point specified: sample taken at primary tumor resection. Sequencing was performed on whole RNA extracted from tumor and nontumor lung tissue, or from frozen PBMC, and the material was left unsorted. TCRdb reanalysed the 5' RACE reads using MiXCR and keeps one entry per CDR3 protein. There are around 63,000 distinct CDR3 sequences in the sample; around 8.2% occur only once, and less than 15% lies in the top ten. This CDR3 spans 12 amino acids. Germline V gene lookup returns CDR1 DFQATT and CDR2 SNEGSKA (reference sequence). Trimming pared 3 bases from V and 5 bases from J, leaving 8 bases between.

Sequences were derived from PBMCs, sampled at surgery. This chain uses TRBV20-1 with TRBJ1-5; D is possibly TRBD1 (6 bases). This receptor was obtained from a female donor with early-stage non-small cell lung cancer. The CDR3 region is CSARTGDQPQHF. The CDR3 DNA sequence: TGCAGTGCTAGGACAGGCGATCAGCCCCAGCATTTT.